This section outlines one TCR beta chain sequence together with its context. TCRdb re-called the 5' RACE reads with MiXCR, one entry per CDR3 protein. The data show some 250,000 distinct CDR3 sequences, 6.9% seen once. The sample is drawn from a study of T cells after yellow fever vaccination. This TCR was recovered from a man aged 25 to 40 who received the YFV17D yellow fever vaccine. The sample here was CD4+ T cells sorted from PBMCs, taken 15 days after the yellow fever booster vaccination.

The CDR3 sequence: CASSPLTRDNYGYTF. The CDR3 DNA reads as TGTGCCAGCTCACCACTAACCAGGGATAACTATGGCTACACCTTC. The chain combines TRBV18 with TRBJ1-2; perhaps TRBD1 as D (5 bases). The ends were cut back, 1 base at V and 1 base at J, with 10 bases in the middle. The germline V gene has CDR1 KGHSH and CDR2 LQKENI. The CDR3 extends over 15 amino acids.